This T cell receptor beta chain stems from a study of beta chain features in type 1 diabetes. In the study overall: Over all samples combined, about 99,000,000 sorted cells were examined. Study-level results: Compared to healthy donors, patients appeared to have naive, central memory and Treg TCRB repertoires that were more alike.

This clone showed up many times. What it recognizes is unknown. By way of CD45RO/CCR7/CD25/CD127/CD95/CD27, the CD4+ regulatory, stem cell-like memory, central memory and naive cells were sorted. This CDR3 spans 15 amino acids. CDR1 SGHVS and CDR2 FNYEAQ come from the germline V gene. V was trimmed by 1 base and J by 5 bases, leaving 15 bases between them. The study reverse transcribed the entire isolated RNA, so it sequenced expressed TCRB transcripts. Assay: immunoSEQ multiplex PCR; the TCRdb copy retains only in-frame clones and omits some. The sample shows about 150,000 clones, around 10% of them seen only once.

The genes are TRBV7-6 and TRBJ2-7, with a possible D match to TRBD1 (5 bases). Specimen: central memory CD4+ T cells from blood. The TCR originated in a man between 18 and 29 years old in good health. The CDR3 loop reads CASSLGSQGNNEQYF. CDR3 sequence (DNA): TGTGCCAGCAGCTTAGGTAGCCAGGGTAATAACGAGCAGTACTTC.